Presented here are 23 T cell receptor beta chains from one specimen sequenced in a study of blood T cells in healthy people across ages. Sample-barcoded 5' priming and a J-beta primer mix drove a second PCR of roughly 6 to 12 cycles. Using its own MiXCR run on the 5' RACE reads, TCRdb lists one record per CDR3 protein. This sample has approximately 490,000 distinct CDR3 sequences, with about 25% found just once. The same data also went into a second study, on T cells of mothers and their children.

Sequencing was performed on blood. The receptors were sampled from a boy younger than 18 in good health.

The rearrangement joins TRBV28 to TRBJ2-5, with unresolved D. CDR3 length: 14 amino acids. Germline CDR1 MDHEN, CDR2 SYDVKM. Trimming removed 4 bases from V and 1 base from J, with 10 bases in between. The CDR3: CASSSWSFQETQYF. The CDR3 DNA sequence: TGTGCCAGCAGTTCTTGGTCCTTCCAAGAGACCCAGTACTTC.

At least ten counts were recorded for this clonotype. The chain combines TRBV3-1 with TRBJ2-1, with D tentatively TRBD1 or TRBD2 (6 bases each). This CDR3 spans 17 amino acids. CDR1 is LGHDT, CDR2 YNNKEL, per germline (reference sequence). V lost 1 base and J 9 bases, leaving 22 bases between the germline ends. The CDR3: CASSQGGTLGGYGEQFF. CDR3 DNA sequence: TGTGCCAGCAGCCAAGGAGGGACCCTGGGGGGCTACGGTGAGCAGTTCTTC.

This clonotype was seen a handful of times. This rearrangement joins TRBV6-5 to TRBJ1-2; 7 nucleotides line up with TRBD1. The CDR3 totals 14 residues. The germline gives CDR1 MNHEY, CDR2 SVGAGI. V shed 2 bases, J shed 6 bases, and the junction held 6 bases outside the gene matches. CDR3 protein: CASSYHDRVDGYTF. The CDR3, as DNA: TGTGCCAGCAGTTACCACGACAGGGTAGATGGCTACACCTTC.

This clonotype was found once. The CDR3 nucleotides are TGCAGTGCTACCCTTCCCCGAGGCGGGGGGGTGCGCGATGAGCAGTTCTTC. Translation gives CSATLPRGGGVRDEQFF. The V call is TRBV20-1, the J call TRBJ2-5, with 9 bases that match TRBD2. The J call may be incorrect, as the DNA end agrees better with TRBJ2-1. Germline V gives CDR1 DFQATT, CDR2 SNEGSKA (reference sequence). The CDR3 extends over 17 amino acids.

The chain couples TRBV28 to TRBJ2-3, with D perhaps TRBD2 (6 bases). The CDR3 consists of 13 residues. V was shortened by 7 bases and J by 4 bases, with 12 bases between the two germline ends. From germline, CDR1 is MDHEN and CDR2 SYDVKM. CDR3 nucleotide sequence: TGTGCCAGCACCACGGGGGTCCCAGATACGCAGTATTTT. Translated: CASTTGVPDTQYF.

This clonotype was found many times. The CDR3: CASDGSSYEQYF. The DNA for the CDR3 is TGTGCCAGCGACGGAAGCTCCTACGAGCAGTACTTC. The rearrangement joins TRBV28 to TRBJ2-7; D unclear. Trimming left V 8 bases short and J 0 bases short, with 8 bases between. CDR1 is MDHEN, CDR2 SYDVKM, per germline. The CDR3 has 12 amino acids. The full variable domain, with the rest looked up from reference TRBV28 and TRBJ2-7, is DVKVTQSSRYLVKRTGEKVFLECVQDMDHENMFWYRQDPGLGLRLIYFSYDVKMKEKGDIPEGYSVSREKKERFSLILESASTNQTSMYLCASDGSSYEQYFGPGTRLTVT.

This clonotype was detected only a few times. The rearrangement links TRBV7-9 to TRBJ2-6; D gene uncertain. This CDR3 comprises 16 residues. Trimming left V 5 bases short and J 0 bases short, with 11 bases between. CDR1 SEHNR and CDR2 FQNEAQ come from the germline V gene (reference sequence). Here the CDR3 reads CASSLSLFSGANVLTF. CDR3 in DNA: TGTGCCAGCAGCCTCAGTTTGTTCTCTGGGGCCAACGTCCTGACTTTC.

The chain couples TRBV3-1 to TRBJ2-7; TRBD2 aligns across 8 bases. This CDR3 comprises 14 residues. The trim removed 2 bases at V and 2 bases at J, leaving 2 bases unmatched. The germline gives CDR1 LGHDT, CDR2 YNNKEL (reference sequence). CDR3 nucleotides: TGTGCCAGCAGCCAATTTAGCGGGACCTACGAGCAGTACTTC. Residues: CASSQFSGTYEQYF.

The rearrangement uses TRBV7-9 and TRBJ2-7, with no clear D. Germline loops: CDR1 SEHNR, CDR2 FQNEAQ (reference sequence). The CDR3 runs to 14 residues. V was clipped by 0 bases and J by 1 base, with 7 bases between them. The DNA of the CDR3 is TGTGCCAGCAGCTTAGCAGGCAGATCCTACGAGCAGTACTTC. Protein sequence: CASSLAGRSYEQYF.

The genes are TRBV28 and TRBJ2-7; 7 nucleotides agree with TRBD2. The V gene's germline CDR1 is MDHEN and CDR2 SYDVKM. The CDR3 spans 15 residues. Trimming at V came to 1 base and at J to 3 bases, leaving 6 bases not matched to a gene. The CDR3 sequence is CASSLSIREGYEQYF. The CDR3 nucleotides are TGTGCCAGCAGTTTATCAATAAGGGAGGGCTACGAGCAGTACTTC.

The J gene is TRBJ2-5, the V gene TRBV5-1, with 8 bases lining up with TRBD1. CDR1 SGHRS and CDR2 YFSETQ come from the germline V gene. The CDR3 is 15 residues long. V dropped 4 bases and J dropped 1; count of bases not matched to a gene: 6. CDR3 bases: TGCGCCAGCAGCATCGGGACAGGACCCCAAGAGACCCAGTACTTC. The encoded protein is CASSIGTGPQETQYF.

The CDR3 loop reads CASSQDTGDFYGYTF. For the CDR3, the DNA is TGCGCCAGCAGCCAAGATACCGGAGACTTCTATGGCTACACCTTC. The chain carries TRBV4-3 and TRBJ1-2; no clear D gene. CDR1 LGHNA and CDR2 YSLEER come from the germline V gene. This CDR3 has 15 residues. Deletions cut 0 bases from V and 4 bases from J, with 12 bases between.

This clonotype was recorded many times. V is TRBV12-5 and J is TRBJ2-1; 12 nucleotides match TRBD1. The CDR3 has 15 amino acids. V lost 6 bases and J lost 7; bases outside the gene matches: 7. Germline V lookup: CDR1 LGHNT, CDR2 FRNRAP. The DNA for the CDR3 is TGTGCTAGTGGCGGTGGGACAGGGGGCTCAAATGAGCAGTTCTTC. The encoded protein is CASGGGTGGSNEQFF.

In this sample, this clonotype turned up a few times. The chain joins TRBV9 to TRBJ2-7; TRBD2 aligns across 7 bases. The CDR3 has 14 residues. Germline CDR1 SGDLS, CDR2 YYNGEE. V trimming: 3 bases; J trimming: 4 bases; junction bases outside the gene matches: 7. The CDR3 nucleotides read TGTGCCAGCAGCGCTGCGGGAGTAGGGTACGAGCAGTACTTC. This codes for CASSAAGVGYEQYF. Together with reference TRBV9 and TRBJ2-7, the CDR3 gives the full variable domain: DSGVTQTPKHLITATGQRVTLRCSPRSGDLSVYWYQQSLDQGLQFLIQYYNGEERAKGNILERFSAQQFPDLHSELNLSSLELGDSALYFCASSAAGVGYEQYFGPGTRLTVT.

The V gene is TRBV25-1, the J gene TRBJ1-2, with 9 bases lining up with TRBD1. Germline V gene sequence: CDR1 MGHDK, CDR2 SYGVNS. The CDR3 totals 15 residues. The V gene end was trimmed by 3 bases and the J gene end by 8 bases; junction bases not matched to a gene: 10. The CDR3, as DNA: TGTGCCAGCAGTGAGGACACAGGGGGCTCGAGGGGCTACACCTTC. It is translated as CASSEDTGGSRGYTF.

This clonotype was observed a few times. The gene calls are TRBV5-6 and TRBJ2-1; D remains unclear. Looked up from germline, CDR1 is SGHDT and CDR2 is YYEEEE. Deletions cut 2 bases from V and 0 bases from J, with 12 bases between. The CDR3 is made up of 16 amino acids. The CDR3 sequence: CASSLGQRSSYNEQFF. The CDR3 DNA is TGTGCCAGCAGCTTAGGCCAGCGAAGCTCCTACAATGAGCAGTTCTTC.

The CDR3 loop is CASSSRDRVNEQFF. In DNA, the CDR3 is TGTGCCAGCAGCTCCCGTGACAGGGTCAATGAGCAGTTCTTC. The V call is TRBV9, the J call TRBJ2-1, with 7 bases matching TRBD1. Germline values: CDR1 SGDLS, CDR2 YYNGEE. The J segment lost 6 bases and the V segment lost 4 bases, leaving 7 bases of the junction unmatched. The CDR3 is 14 residues long.

This clonotype was recorded a few times. This chain connects TRBV3-1 to TRBJ2-2, with D possibly matching TRBD2 (5 bases). Trimming removed 4 bases from V and 4 bases from J, with 22 bases in between. The germline V gene has CDR1 LGHDT and CDR2 YNNKEL (reference sequence). The CDR3 has 18 residues. DNA of the CDR3: TGTGCCAGCAGCCCACCTAAACCAGGAGGATGGAGCACCGGGGAGCTGTTTTTT. Residues: CASSPPKPGGWSTGELFF.

This clonotype was seen only a few times. V gene TRBV7-2 combines with J gene TRBJ2-4; D gene uncertain. CDR1 is SGHTA and CDR2 is FQGNSA in the germline V gene. Trimming removed 4 bases from V and 3 bases from J, with 13 bases in between. CDR3 length: 15 residues. CDR3 in DNA: TGTGCCAGCAGCTCTCCCGGGCGGAACAAAAACATTCAGTACTTC. Amino acids: CASSSPGRNKNIQYF.

This clonotype was counted a few times. The gene calls are TRBV7-3 and TRBJ2-3; 8 nucleotides agree with TRBD2. Per germline, CDR1 SGHTA and CDR2 FQGTGA. The CDR3 totals 15 residues. J was trimmed by 2 bases and V by 5 bases; bases with no gene match: 6. The CDR3, as DNA: TGTGCCAGCAGCATAGGACTAGCTCCCACAGATACGCAGTATTTT. This translates into CASSIGLAPTDTQYF.

Comment on this clonotype: A read error may account for a junction end that differs from germline. The rearrangement links TRBV20-1 to TRBJ2-5; the D gene is possibly TRBD2 (5 bases). In germline, CDR1 is DFQATT, CDR2 SNEGSKA (reference sequence). The CDR3 runs 12 residues. The CDR3 region is CSASRGQETQCF. For the CDR3, the DNA is TGCAGTGCTAGCCGGGGTCAAGAGACCCAGTGCTTC.

The chain recombines TRBV11-1 with TRBJ2-6; D gene unclear. Trimming left V 6 bases short and J 2 bases short, with 8 bases between. Germline loops: CDR1 SGHAT, CDR2 FQDESV (reference sequence). The CDR3 sequence is 14 residues long. The CDR3 DNA sequence: TGTGCCAGCAGGGATAAGCCTGGGGCCAACGTCCTGACTTTC. Residues: CASRDKPGANVLTF.

Only a few counts were recorded for this clonotype. This chain links TRBV2 with TRBJ2-1; D is undetermined. The CDR3 consists of 15 residues. The germline V gene has CDR1 SNHLY and CDR2 FYNNEI. With 0 bases removed from V and 0 bases from J, the gap between germline ends came to 6 bases. CDR3 DNA: TGTGCCAGCAGTGAAGCTAGCCGCTCCTACAATGAGCAGTTCTTC. Its translation: CASSEASRSYNEQFF.